A single sample is the source of the 25 T cell receptor beta chains below, sequenced in a study of cytomegalovirus exposure and HLA in healthy donors. PCR used 60 Vbeta primers and 13 Jbeta primers. Using immunoSEQ multiplex PCR, the repertoire was profiled, and TCRdb retains in-frame clones only, with some absent. The repertoire holds 150,000 or so clones, with just under 75% as singletons. Sequences were obtained from PBMCs. These receptors came from a woman younger than 35 in good health and CMV-seronegative.

J is TRBJ1-1 and V is TRBV10-3; 9 bases match TRBD1. The V segment lost 4 bases and the J segment 2 bases; nucleotides outside the gene matches: 11. The CDR3 covers 17 residues. Germline CDR1 reads ENHRY; CDR2 reads SYGVKD. The DNA of the CDR3 is TGTGCCATCAGTGCCAACACCGGGACAGGGCTTAACACTGAAGCTTTCTTT. It yields the protein CAISANTGTGLNTEAFF.

This chain connects TRBV4-1 to TRBJ2-1, with 9 nucleotides matching TRBD2. Germline values: CDR1 MGHRA, CDR2 YSYEKL. The junction had 13 bases not matched to a gene; V was cut back by 1 base and J by 9 bases. The length of the CDR3 is 17 residues. The chain's CDR3 is CASSQGGRGGLNREQFF. The CDR3 region has the DNA TGCGCCAGCAGCCAAGGGGGGCGGGGGGGCCTGAACCGTGAGCAGTTCTTC.

In its sample, this clone was seen a few times. This chain joins TRBV6-4 and TRBJ2-1; 10 bases fit TRBD2. This CDR3 contains 15 residues. Germline CDR1 MRHNA, CDR2 SNTAGT. J was trimmed by 9 bases and V by 0 bases; bases with no gene match: 5. CDR3: CASSDSSGRAGEQFF. CDR3 DNA sequence: TGTGCCAGCAGTGACTCCAGCGGGAGGGCGGGTGAGCAGTTCTTC.

The CDR3 DNA reads TGCGCCAGCAGCTTGGTGACAGGGGTCAACACCGGGGAGCTGTTTTTT. Translation gives CASSLVTGVNTGELFF. The V gene is TRBV5-1, the J gene TRBJ2-2; the match to TRBD1 covers 8 bases. Germline CDR1 reads SGHRS; CDR2 reads YFSETQ. CDR3 length: 16 residues. Unmatched junction bases numbered 3, after V lost 0 bases and J lost 2 bases.

The V gene is TRBV18, the J gene TRBJ2-3, with 8 nucleotides matching TRBD2. CDR3 length equals 14 residues. V trimming: 5 bases; J trimming: 6 bases; junction bases outside the gene matches: 7. Germline V gene lookup returns CDR1 KGHSH and CDR2 LQKENI. The CDR3 DNA is TGTGCCAGCTCAAGAGCGGGGGCGCTGGATACGCAGTATTTT. Its translation: CASSRAGALDTQYF.

This sequence joins TRBV19 and TRBJ2-1; TRBD2 matches 8 bases. Losses at the gene ends were 6 bases for V and 8 bases for J; bases not matched to a gene: 18. Germline assignment: CDR1 LNHDA and CDR2 SQIVND (reference sequence). The CDR3 has 17 residues. CDR3 coding DNA: TGTGCCAGTAGATCCAGCGGGAGTATTTGGAGATTGGATGAGCAGTTCTTC. It specifies CASRSSGSIWRLDEQFF.

This chain joins TRBV13 and TRBJ1-2; the match to TRBD1 covers 8 bases. Germline trimming cut 4 bases from V and 6 bases from J; bases unmatched to any gene: 7. Germline lookup yields CDR1 PRHDT and CDR2 FYEKMQ (reference sequence). The CDR3 sequence is 14 residues long. The CDR3 reads CASSSRTGRHGYTF. The CDR3, as DNA: TGTGCCAGCAGCTCCCGGACAGGGCGTCATGGCTACACCTTC.

This clone was seen a few times. This may be a read error: a much more frequent sequence differs by one nucleotide. At the DNA level, this CDR3 is encoded by other sequences in the same sample as well. The CDR3 nucleotides read TGCGCCAGCAGCCCTTCACCTCTTAGCTCCTACAATGAGCAGTTCTTC. Translating it yields CASSPSPLSSYNEQFF. V usage is TRBV5-1 and J usage is TRBJ2-1; D remains unclear. The CDR3 covers 16 residues. V lost 4 bases and J 0 bases, leaving 14 bases between the germline ends. Germline loops: CDR1 SGHRS, CDR2 YFSETQ. The whole variable domain, filled in from reference TRBV5-1 and TRBJ2-1, reads KAGVTQTPRYLIKTRGQQVTLSCSPISGHRSVSWYQQTPGQGLQFLFEYFSETQRNKGNFPGRFSGRQFSNSRSEMNVSTLELGDSALYLCASSPSPLSSYNEQFFGPGTRLTVL.

The V and J genes are TRBV7-2 and TRBJ2-7, with TRBD1 matching 8 bases. The CDR3 covers 13 residues. V lost 4 bases, J lost 5 bases, and 4 bases stayed unmatched. Germline V gene data show CDR1 as SGHTA and CDR2 as FQGNSA. For the CDR3, the DNA is TGTGCCAGCAGCTCCCTCAGGGGGCACGAGCAGTACTTC. Amino acids: CASSSLRGHEQYF.

This clone was seen a handful of times. In DNA form, the CDR3 reads TGTGCCAGCAGGCCCCCGGGGGGCCCAGAGACCCAGTACTTC. Translated, it gives CASRPPGGPETQYF. V is TRBV6-5 and J is TRBJ2-5; D is perhaps TRBD2 (7 bases). Germline-derived CDR1 and CDR2 are MNHEY and SVGAGI. The CDR3 sequence is 14 residues long. V was cut by 6 bases and J by 4 bases, with 15 bases left in between.

The chain employs TRBV7-2 and TRBJ1-1, with D perhaps TRBD1 (5 bases). This CDR3 has 15 residues. Germline CDR1 reads SGHTA; CDR2 reads FQGNSA. V lost 5 bases and J lost 1, with 14 bases in between. Here the CDR3 reads CASSEDWGGNTEAFF. Written as DNA, the CDR3 is TGTGCCAGCAGCGAAGATTGGGGCGGGAACACTGAAGCTTTCTTT.

A single count supports this clone. The chain links TRBV7-2 to TRBJ1-6; no firm D call. The germline gives CDR1 SGHTA, CDR2 FQGNSA. Between the trimmed V and J ends, which lost 6 bases and 10 bases, there was a span of 19 bases. This CDR3 comprises 15 residues. CDR3 bases: TGTGCCAGCAGTTTACACACCGGGAGGAGCTCACCCCTCCACTTT. Residues: CASSLHTGRSSPLHF.

The V gene is TRBV4-3, the J gene TRBJ2-7; tentative D call: TRBD1 (5 bases). Trimming stripped 0 bases from V and 2 bases from J, with 11 bases between. The germline V gene encodes CDR1 LGHNA and CDR2 YSLEER. The length of the CDR3 is 15 residues. CDR3 in amino acids: CASSQDAGIAYEQYF. CDR3 DNA sequence: TGCGCCAGCAGCCAAGACGCAGGGATTGCCTACGAGCAGTACTTC.

The gene calls are TRBV19 and TRBJ1-4, with TRBD1 matching 8 bases. V dropped 3 bases and J dropped 10; count of bases not matched to a gene: 7. This CDR3 is 14 amino acids long. Germline-derived CDR1 and CDR2 are LNHDA and SQIVND (reference sequence). The CDR3 nucleotides read TGTGCCAGTAGTATCCCAGGGGGCATCGTAAAACTGTTTTTT. Its translation: CASSIPGGIVKLFF.

The chain combines TRBV12-5 with TRBJ2-2, with 8 bases lining up with TRBD1. This CDR3 comprises 15 residues. CDR1 is LGHNT, CDR2 FRNRAP, per germline. Trimming took 2 bases from V and 5 from J; bases not matched to a gene: 4. The CDR3 protein is CASGLLQGGTGELFF. The DNA of the CDR3 is TGTGCTAGTGGTTTGCTACAGGGGGGTACCGGGGAGCTGTTTTTT.

V and J are TRBV29-1 and TRBJ2-3; 9 nucleotides match TRBD2. V lost 6 bases to trimming and J lost 2 bases; unmatched junction nucleotides: 6. CDR1 is SQVTM and CDR2 is ANQGSEA in the germline V gene. The CDR3 extends over 14 amino acids. In nucleotides, the CDR3 is TGCAGCGTATCGACTAGCGGAAACACAGATACGCAGTATTTT. This gives the protein CSVSTSGNTDTQYF.

This clone was seen once. The chain recombines TRBV4-1 with TRBJ2-3; a weak D match, TRBD2 (6 bases). The CDR3 has 15 amino acids. CDR1 is MGHRA, CDR2 YSYEKL, per germline. V was cut by 4 bases and J by 1 base, with 12 bases left in between. CDR3 in DNA: TGCGCCAGCAGCCGCGGAGGGGTTCGCACAGATACGCAGTATTTT. It translates to CASSRGGVRTDTQYF.

The sample holds a few counts of this clone. This chain links TRBV28 with TRBJ1-6, with D tentatively TRBD1 (5 bases). CDR3 size: 13 residues. Germline-derived CDR1 and CDR2 are MDHEN and SYDVKM. For the CDR3, the DNA is TGTGCGGCAGATGGGAGGGGCGGTTCACCCCTCCACTTT. As protein: CAADGRGGSPLHF. The full variable domain, in which reference TRBV28 and TRBJ1-6 provide the parts outside the CDR3, is DVKVTQSSRYLVKRTGEKVFLECVQDMDHENMFWYRQDPGLGLRLIYFSYDVKMKEKGDIPEGYSVSREKKERFSLILESASTNQTSMYLCAADGRGGSPLHFGNGTRLTVT.

The V gene is TRBV2, the J gene TRBJ1-3; 7 nucleotides agree with TRBD1. The CDR3 length is 15 residues. The V gene end was trimmed by 6 bases and the J gene end by 3 bases; junction bases not matched to a gene: 8. Germline V CDR1 and CDR2: SNHLY, FYNNEI. This chain's CDR3 is CASSRQGVRGNTIYF. The CDR3 DNA sequence: TGTGCCAGCAGCCGGCAGGGGGTACGTGGAAACACCATATATTTT.

V gene TRBV5-1 combines with J gene TRBJ1-2, with TRBD1 matching over 11 bases. Losses at the gene ends were 0 bases for V and 7 bases for J; bases not matched to a gene: 5. Per germline, CDR1 SGHRS and CDR2 YFSETQ. This CDR3 region has 15 residues. The CDR3 DNA is TGCGCCAGCAGCTTGGAGGGACAGGGGGTTGGTGGCTACACCTTC. The encoded protein is CASSLEGQGVGGYTF.

As DNA, the CDR3 is TGTGCCAGCTGGCCACCTCGGGGGACCCAGTACTTC. Encoded protein: CASWPPRGTQYF. V is TRBV2 and J is TRBJ2-5; tentative D call: TRBD2 (5 bases). Germline loops: CDR1 SNHLY, CDR2 FYNNEI. Trimming took off 8 bases at V and 7 bases at J, with 14 bases between the two ends. The CDR3 runs to 12 residues.

The chain couples TRBV6-6 to TRBJ1-3; 7 bases are a match to TRBD1. Germline CDR1 is MNHNY and CDR2 is SVGAGI (reference sequence). The CDR3 sequence is 15 residues long. With V trimmed by 6 bases and J by 0 bases, 5 bases remained unmatched. CDR3 in amino acids: CASRTGRDSGNTIYF. CDR3 coding DNA: TGTGCCAGCAGGACAGGGCGAGACTCTGGAAACACCATATATTTT.

The J gene is TRBJ2-1, the V gene TRBV5-1; D is uncertain. This CDR3 region has 12 residues. The V end lost 4 bases, the J end lost 4 bases, and 6 bases lay between the germline ends. From germline, CDR1 is SGHRS and CDR2 YFSETQ. This CDR3 reads CASSRMYNEQFF. The CDR3 DNA is TGCGCCAGCAGCCGTATGTACAATGAGCAGTTCTTC.

J is TRBJ2-3 and V is TRBV11-3; 8 bases align to TRBD1. There are 16 residues in the CDR3. The germline CDR1 and CDR2 sequences are SGHNT and YENEEA. J gave up 4 bases and V 3 bases, and 9 bases lay outside the gene matches. In DNA, the CDR3 is TGTGCCAGCAGCTTGTCCCTGACAGGGGCGGCAGATACGCAGTATTTT. Its translation is CASSLSLTGAADTQYF.

This clone was picked up a small number of times. This chain connects TRBV21-1 to TRBJ2-2; the table's D call, TRBD2, was not checked against the DNA. TRBV21-1 is termed a pseudogene. This CDR3 is built from 14 residues. This chain's CDR3 is CASIKQREPGELFF. CDR3 sequence (DNA): TGTGCCAGCATCAAACAGCGGGAGCCCGGGGAGCTGTTTTTT.